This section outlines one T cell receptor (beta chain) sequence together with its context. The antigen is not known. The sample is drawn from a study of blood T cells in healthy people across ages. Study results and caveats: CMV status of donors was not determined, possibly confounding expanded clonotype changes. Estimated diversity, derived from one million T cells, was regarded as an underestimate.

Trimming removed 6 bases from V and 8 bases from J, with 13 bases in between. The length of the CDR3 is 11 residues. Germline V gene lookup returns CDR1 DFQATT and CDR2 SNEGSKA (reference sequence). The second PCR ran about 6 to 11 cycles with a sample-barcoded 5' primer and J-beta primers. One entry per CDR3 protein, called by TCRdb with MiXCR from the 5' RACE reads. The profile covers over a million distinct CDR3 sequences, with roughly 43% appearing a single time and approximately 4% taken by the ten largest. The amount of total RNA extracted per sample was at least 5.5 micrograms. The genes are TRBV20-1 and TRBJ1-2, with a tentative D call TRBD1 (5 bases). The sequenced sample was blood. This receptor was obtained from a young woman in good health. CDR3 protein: CSATRDRGYTF. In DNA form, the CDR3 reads TGCAGTGCGACCCGGGACCGCGGCTACACCTTC.